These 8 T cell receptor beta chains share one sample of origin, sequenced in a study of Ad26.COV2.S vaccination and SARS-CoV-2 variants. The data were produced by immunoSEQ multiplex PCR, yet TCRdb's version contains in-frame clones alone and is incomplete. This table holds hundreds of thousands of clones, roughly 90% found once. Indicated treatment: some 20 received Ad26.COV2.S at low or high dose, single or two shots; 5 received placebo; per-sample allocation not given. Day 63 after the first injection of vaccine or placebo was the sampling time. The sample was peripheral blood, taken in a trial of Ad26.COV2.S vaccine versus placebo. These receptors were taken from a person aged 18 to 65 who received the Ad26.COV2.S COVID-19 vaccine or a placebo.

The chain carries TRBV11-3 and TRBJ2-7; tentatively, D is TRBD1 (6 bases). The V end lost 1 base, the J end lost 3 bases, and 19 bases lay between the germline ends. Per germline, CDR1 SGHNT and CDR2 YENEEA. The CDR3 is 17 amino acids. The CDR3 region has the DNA TGTGCCAGCAGCTTAGGCGCCGGGACCCCAGGGGACTACGAGCAGTACTTC. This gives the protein CASSLGAGTPGDYEQYF.

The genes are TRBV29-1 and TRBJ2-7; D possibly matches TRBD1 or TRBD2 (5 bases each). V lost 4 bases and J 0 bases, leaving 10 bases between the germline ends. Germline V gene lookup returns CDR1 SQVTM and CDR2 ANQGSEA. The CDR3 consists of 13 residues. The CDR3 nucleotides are TGCAGCGTTGTAGGGGACCCCTCCTACGAGCAGTACTTC. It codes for CSVVGDPSYEQYF.

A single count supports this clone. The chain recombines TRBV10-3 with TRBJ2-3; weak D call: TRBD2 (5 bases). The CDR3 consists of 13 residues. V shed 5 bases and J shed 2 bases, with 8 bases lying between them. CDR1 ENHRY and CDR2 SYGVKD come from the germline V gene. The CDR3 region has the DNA TGTGCCATCAGTTTACTAGACACAGATACGCAGTATTTT. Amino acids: CAISLLDTDTQYF.

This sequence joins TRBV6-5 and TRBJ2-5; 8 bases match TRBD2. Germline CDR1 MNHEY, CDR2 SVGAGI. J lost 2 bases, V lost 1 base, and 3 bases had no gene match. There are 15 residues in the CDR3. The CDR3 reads CASSYWRGAQETQYF. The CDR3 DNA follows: TGTGCCAGCAGTTACTGGCGGGGGGCACAAGAGACCCAGTACTTC.

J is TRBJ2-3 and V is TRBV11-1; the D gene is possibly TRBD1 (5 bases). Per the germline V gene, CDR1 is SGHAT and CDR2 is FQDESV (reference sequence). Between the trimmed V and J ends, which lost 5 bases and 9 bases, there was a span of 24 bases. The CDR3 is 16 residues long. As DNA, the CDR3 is TGTGCCAGCAGCCCCTCACAGGAGTGGGGTATAGGCACGCAGTATTTT. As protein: CASSPSQEWGIGTQYF.

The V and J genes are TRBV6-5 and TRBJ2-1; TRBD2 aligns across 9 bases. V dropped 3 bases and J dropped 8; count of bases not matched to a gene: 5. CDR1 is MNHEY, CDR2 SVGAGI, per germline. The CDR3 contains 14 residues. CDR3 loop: CASSYGGGADEQFF. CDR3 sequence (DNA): TGTGCCAGCAGTTATGGCGGGGGGGCAGATGAGCAGTTCTTC.

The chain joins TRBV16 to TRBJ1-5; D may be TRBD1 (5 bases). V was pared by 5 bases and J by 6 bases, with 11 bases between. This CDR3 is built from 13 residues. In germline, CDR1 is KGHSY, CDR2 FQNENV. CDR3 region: CASSGGEIQPQHF. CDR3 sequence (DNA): TGTGCCAGCAGCGGGGGGGAGATTCAGCCCCAGCATTTT.

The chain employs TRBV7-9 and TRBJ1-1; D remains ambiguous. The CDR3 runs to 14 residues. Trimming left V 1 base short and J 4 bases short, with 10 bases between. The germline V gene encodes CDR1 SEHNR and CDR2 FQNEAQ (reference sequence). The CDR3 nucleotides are TGTGCCAGCAGCTTAGAGCAGGCGGGCACTGAAGCTTTCTTT. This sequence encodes CASSLEQAGTEAFF.